The TCR beta chain under discussion was sequenced for a study of regulatory T cells in long-lasting Graves disease. Time point meaning: newly diagnosed GD, antithyroid drugs for less than 3 months. Generation of the TCR library employed RNA extracted from PBMCs. This clonotype occurred many times. Assembly of TCR beta libraries relied on iRepertoire HTBI primers together with Arm-PCR of CDR3 regions. TCRdb itself ran the multiplex PCR reads through MiXCR, one entry per CDR3 protein. The sample contains 400,000 to 500,000 distinct CDR3 sequences, around 15% of which appear only once. The CDR3 is 15 amino acids. V lost 1 base and J lost 8; bases outside the gene matches: 7. This same sample was also part of a study on T cells in Graves' hyperthyroidism and ophthalmopathy.

The TCR comes from a woman aged 45-65 years with Graves disease. Sequenced here: peripheral blood mononuclear cells (PBMCs), sampled at new diagnosis, from a patient treated with antithyroid drugs. The rearrangement links TRBV12-3 or TRBV12-4 to TRBJ2-1; 8 bases align to TRBD1. CDR3 in amino acids: CASSLVGTGSDEQFF. CDR3 coding DNA: TGTGCCAGCAGTTTAGTTGGGACAGGCTCTGATGAGCAGTTCTTC.